These 32 T cell receptor beta chains came from one sample sequenced in a study of shared clonotypes between healthy human individuals. Profiled with immunoSEQ multiplex PCR; TCRdb holds only in-frame clones, not every one. Among over 1.4 million clones listed, roughly 97% were seen once. The specimen sequenced was naive CD4+ T cells sorted from blood. Subset noted: CD45RA+ positively selected. The receptor source for this set is a man aged 30 to 45 in good health.

The chain links TRBV30 to TRBJ1-2; 8 bases match TRBD1. Trimming took 1 base from V and 7 from J; bases not matched to a gene: 11. The CDR3 runs 15 residues. Germline loops: CDR1 GTSNPN, CDR2 SVGIG (reference sequence). The CDR3 spells CAWSAPRTGRFGYTF. The CDR3 region has the DNA TGTGCCTGGAGTGCTCCCCGGACAGGGAGATTTGGCTACACCTTC. Supplemented by reference TRBV30 and TRBJ1-2, the full variable domain reads SQTIHQWPATLVQPVGSPLSLECTVEGTSNPNLYWYRQAAGRGLQLLFYSVGIGQISSEVPQNLSASRPQDRQFILSSKKLLLSDSGFYLCAWSAPRTGRFGYTFGSGTRLTVV.

The chain has TRBV5-6 and TRBJ1-2, with TRBD1 identical over 7 bases. This CDR3 spans 14 amino acids. V dropped 1 base and J dropped 4; count of bases not matched to a gene: 4. The germline V gene encodes CDR1 SGHDT and CDR2 YYEEEE. CDR3 protein: CASSLRTGTYGYTF. CDR3 DNA: TGTGCCAGCAGCTTGAGGACAGGAACCTATGGCTACACCTTC.

This chain uses TRBV4-3 with TRBJ2-5, with TRBD1 as a possible D gene (6 bases). V lost 6 bases and J lost 5, with 19 bases in between. CDR1 LGHNA and CDR2 YSLEER come from the germline V gene. CDR3 length equals 15 residues. The CDR3 protein is CASSPAPRGGETQYF. The DNA of the CDR3 is TGCGCCAGCAGTCCGGCCCCGAGAGGGGGTGAGACCCAGTACTTC.

Only one count was recorded for this clone. V is TRBV5-5 and J is TRBJ2-7, with 9 bases aligning to TRBD1. The CDR3 is made up of 16 amino acids. Germline V lookup: CDR1 SGHKS, CDR2 YYEKEE (reference sequence). V shed 2 bases and J 2 bases; nucleotides not matched to a gene: 8. The CDR3, as DNA: TGTGCCAGCAGCTTAGGACCGGGACAGGGAACCTACGAGCAGTACTTC. Translation: CASSLGPGQGTYEQYF.

This chain connects TRBV14 to TRBJ1-1; D is unresolved. Germline CDR1 SGHDN, CDR2 FVKESK. V gave up 3 bases and J gave up 4 bases, with 18 bases separating them. CDR3 length equals 16 residues. The CDR3 region has the DNA TGTGCCAGCAGCCAGGTTAGGAGTTTACGGGGCACTGAAGCTTTCTTT. Its translation is CASSQVRSLRGTEAFF.

This clone occurred once. This sequence joins TRBV5-4 and TRBJ2-2, with 7 bases matching TRBD1. The germline V gene has CDR1 SGHNT and CDR2 YYREEE (reference sequence). V shed 6 bases and J 0 bases; nucleotides not matched to a gene: 2. This CDR3 is built from 14 residues. The CDR3 is CASKGQTNTGELFF. CDR3 coding DNA: TGTGCCAGCAAGGGACAGACGAACACCGGGGAGCTGTTTTTT.

The chain combines TRBV11-2 with TRBJ2-2, with D possibly matching TRBD1 (6 bases). This CDR3 has 15 residues. The germline gives CDR1 SGHAT, CDR2 FQNNGV. V dropped 5 bases and J dropped 6 bases, with 16 bases sitting between them. In DNA, the CDR3 is TGTGCCAGCAGCCAGGCCCAACAGGGAGCCGGGGAGCTGTTTTTT. The encoded protein is CASSQAQQGAGELFF.

The chain uses TRBV5-1 and TRBJ2-5; D gene ambiguous. CDR1 and CDR2 (germline): SGHRS, YFSETQ. V dropped 4 bases and J dropped 2 bases, with 12 bases sitting between them. This CDR3 region has 14 residues. Here the CDR3 reads CASSPTGLQETQYF. CDR3 in DNA: TGCGCCAGCAGCCCTACCGGGCTTCAAGAGACCCAGTACTTC.

The J gene is TRBJ2-3, the V gene TRBV28, with D possibly matching TRBD2 (5 bases). Trimming removed 3 bases from V and 0 bases from J, with 28 bases in between. This CDR3 contains 21 residues. Germline loops: CDR1 MDHEN, CDR2 SYDVKM. CDR3 amino acids: CASSFPPGSGPLLKSTDTQYF. CDR3 nucleotide sequence: TGTGCCAGCAGTTTTCCCCCGGGCAGCGGCCCGTTACTTAAAAGCACAGATACGCAGTATTTT.

This chain links TRBV19 with TRBJ1-3; perhaps TRBD1 as D (6 bases). Germline V gene data show CDR1 as LNHDA and CDR2 as SQIVND (reference sequence). The CDR3 consists of 14 residues. Deletions cut 8 bases from V and 4 bases from J, with 15 bases between. In DNA, the CDR3 is TGTGCCAGTGCGCCGGGACACCTCGGAAACACCATATATTTT. Its translation: CASAPGHLGNTIYF.

CDR3 sequence (DNA): TGTGCCAGCAGTGACTACCATACGCAGTATTTT. It specifies CASSDYHTQYF. The chain employs TRBV2 and TRBJ2-3; the D is unclear. The CDR3 is made up of 11 amino acids. The V and J ends lost 3 bases and 7 bases respectively, with 5 bases between them. CDR1 is SNHLY and CDR2 is FYNNEI in the germline V gene.

This rearrangement joins TRBV5-1 to TRBJ2-7, with 9 nucleotides matching TRBD1. The V segment lost 0 bases and the J segment 3 bases; nucleotides outside the gene matches: 4. CDR1 and CDR2 (germline): SGHRS, YFSETQ. The CDR3 totals 15 residues. The CDR3 is CASSLDRGQGYEQYF. DNA for the CDR3: TGCGCCAGCAGCTTGGATAGGGGACAGGGCTACGAGCAGTACTTC.

This clone was observed a single time. V gene TRBV5-6 combines with J gene TRBJ2-5; D assignment may be TRBD1 or TRBD2 (5 bases each). This CDR3 is built from 14 residues. Trimming shortened V by 0 bases and J by 7 bases, and 13 bases separated the two germline ends. Germline V gene data show CDR1 as SGHDT and CDR2 as YYEEEE. Here the CDR3 DNA reads TGTGCCAGCAGCTTGGCGGGGCCCCAGGGGACCCAGTACTTC. Amino acids: CASSLAGPQGTQYF.

The chain recombines TRBV9 with TRBJ2-1, with D unclear. Trimming took off 4 bases at V and 10 bases at J, with 18 bases between the two ends. The CDR3 totals 14 residues. The germline V gene encodes CDR1 SGDLS and CDR2 YYNGEE. The CDR3 reads CASSLGGGGGEQFF. The CDR3 bases are TGTGCCAGCAGCTTAGGTGGTGGTGGTGGGGAGCAGTTCTTC.

The rearrangement links TRBV5-1 to TRBJ2-1; 7 nucleotides agree with TRBD1. CDR3 length: 15 amino acids. V shed 4 bases, J shed 0 bases, and the junction held 4 bases outside the gene matches. Germline CDR1 and CDR2: SGHRS and YFSETQ. CDR3 sequence (DNA): TGCGCCAGCAGCGCAGCAGGGGGCTCCTACAATGAGCAGTTCTTC. This translates into CASSAAGGSYNEQFF.

The V gene is TRBV10-3, the J gene TRBJ1-4, with D possibly TRBD1 on 5 matching bases. V lost 0 bases to trimming and J lost 4 bases, with 9 bases between them. The CDR3 is 15 amino acids. CDR1 is ENHRY and CDR2 is SYGVKD in the germline V gene. In DNA form, the CDR3 reads TGTGCCATCAGTGAGTCGAGAGGGGATAATGAAAAACTGTTTTTT. Its protein is CAISESRGDNEKLFF.

The chain recombines TRBV12-5 with TRBJ2-3; D not resolved. The CDR3 sequence is 13 residues long. CDR1 and CDR2 (germline): LGHNT, FRNRAP. Trimming cost V 6 bases and J 6 bases, with 13 bases left between them. CDR3 bases: TGTGCTAGTGGCCTAACACGTTCCGATACGCAGTATTTT. Residues: CASGLTRSDTQYF.

The chain carries TRBV4-2 and TRBJ2-7, with TRBD1 matching over 8 bases. V dropped 0 bases and J dropped 0; count of bases not matched to a gene: 1. The CDR3 contains 15 residues. Germline values: CDR1 LGHNA, CDR2 YNFKEQ. CDR3 nucleotide sequence: TGTGCCAGCAGCCAAGAGGACAGGGCCTCCTACGAGCAGTACTTC. It yields the protein CASSQEDRASYEQYF.

In this sample, this clone turned up once. The rearrangement links TRBV5-1 to TRBJ2-2; 7 positions match TRBD1. The CDR3 covers 16 residues. The V gene end was trimmed by 2 bases and the J gene end by 5 bases; junction bases not matched to a gene: 9. Looked up from germline, CDR1 is SGHRS and CDR2 is YFSETQ. CDR3 region: CASSFPTGARTGELFF. DNA for the CDR3: TGCGCCAGCAGCTTCCCCACAGGGGCCAGGACCGGGGAGCTGTTTTTT.

This rearrangement joins TRBV5-4 to TRBJ2-1; TRBD2 matches at 15 bases. CDR1 and CDR2 from the germline V gene are SGHNT and YYREEE (reference sequence). V shed 3 bases, J shed 4 bases, and the junction held 11 bases outside the gene matches. The CDR3 totals 19 residues. The CDR3 bases are TGTGCCAGCAGCTCAAGGACTAGCGGGAGGGGAAGGAGTTACAATGAGCAGTTCTTC. Its protein product is CASSSRTSGRGRSYNEQFF.

The CDR3 nucleotides are TGTGCCACCAGCCTGACAGGGAGGGAGGAGGAAAAACTGTTTTTT. As protein: CATSLTGREEEKLFF. The V call is TRBV15, the J call TRBJ1-4, with 7 nucleotides matching TRBD1. This CDR3 comprises 15 residues. V dropped 5 bases and J dropped 8; count of bases not matched to a gene: 11. Germline V gene sequence: CDR1 LNHNV, CDR2 YYDKDF (reference sequence).

This clone showed up just once. The genes are TRBV27 and TRBJ2-4; D is undetermined. The V end lost 5 bases, the J end lost 0 bases, and 20 bases lay between the germline ends. Germline lookup yields CDR1 MNHEY and CDR2 SMNVEV (reference sequence). This CDR3 has 18 amino acids. The CDR3 region is CASSTNLRQALAKNIQYF. The DNA of the CDR3 is TGTGCCAGCAGTACTAACCTCAGGCAAGCACTAGCCAAAAACATTCAGTACTTC.

The count of this clone is one. J is TRBJ2-1 and V is TRBV7-2; D is tentatively TRBD1 or TRBD2 (5 bases each). CDR3 size: 13 residues. V lost 1 base and J 8 bases, leaving 9 bases between the germline ends. Germline CDR1 reads SGHTA; CDR2 reads FQGNSA. The CDR3 coding sequence is TGTGCCAGCAGCTTAGTCTCGGGGCATGAGCAGTTCTTC. Its translation is CASSLVSGHEQFF.

The J gene is TRBJ2-5, the V gene TRBV13; TRBD2 might be the D (5 bases). Trimming took 7 bases from V and 1 from J, leaving 13 bases between them. CDR3 size: 14 residues. CDR1 and CDR2 (germline): PRHDT, FYEKMQ (reference sequence). The CDR3 bases are TGTGCCAGCACCTCAGTAGCGACCCAAGAGACCCAGTACTTC. The encoded protein is CASTSVATQETQYF.

This clone is a singleton in its sample. This chain connects TRBV5-1 to TRBJ2-1; the D gene is possibly TRBD2 (6 bases). V shed 4 bases and J shed 7 bases, with 15 bases lying between them. Germline CDR1 SGHRS, CDR2 YFSETQ. The CDR3 is 14 residues long. CDR3 residues: CASSPGTSVNEQFF. For the CDR3, the DNA is TGCGCCAGCAGCCCAGGGACTTCGGTAAATGAGCAGTTCTTC.

This clone came up a few times. The gene calls are TRBV28 and TRBJ1-4; D remains unclear. Trimming stripped 4 bases from V and 0 bases from J, with 0 bases between. The CDR3 sequence is 12 residues long. CDR1 is MDHEN and CDR2 is SYDVKM in the germline V gene. This chain's CDR3 is CASSSTNEKLFF. The CDR3 DNA reads TGTGCCAGCAGTTCAACTAATGAAAAACTGTTTTTT.

The genes are TRBV5-5 and TRBJ2-2; 12 bases align to TRBD2. Germline CDR1 SGHKS, CDR2 YYEKEE (reference sequence). The CDR3 consists of 14 residues. The V gene end was trimmed by 4 bases and the J gene end by 9 bases; junction bases not matched to a gene: 4. This chain's CDR3 is CASSKLAGGWELFF. As DNA, the CDR3 is TGTGCCAGCAGCAAACTAGCGGGAGGCTGGGAGCTGTTTTTT.

The chain combines TRBV28 with TRBJ2-6; no firm D call. Germline CDR1 is MDHEN and CDR2 is SYDVKM. Trimming pared 5 bases from V and 4 bases from J, leaving 15 bases between. The CDR3 is 16 amino acids. This CDR3 reads CASSLRRHTGANVLTF. CDR3 nucleotide sequence: TGTGCCAGCAGTCTTCGGCGGCACACGGGGGCCAACGTCCTGACTTTC.

This sequence joins TRBV28 and TRBJ2-5; 12 bases are shared with TRBD2. V was pared by 7 bases and J by 5 bases, with 8 bases of the junction left unmatched. Germline CDR1 is MDHEN and CDR2 is SYDVKM. This CDR3 contains 15 residues. The DNA of the CDR3 is TGTGCCAGCACGACTAGCGGGAGAAGGTGGGAGACCCAGTACTTC. It codes for CASTTSGRRWETQYF.

J is TRBJ2-3 and V is TRBV10-3; TRBD2 agrees at 7 bases. This CDR3 comprises 16 residues. Germline values: CDR1 ENHRY, CDR2 SYGVKD. V lost 5 bases to trimming and J lost 0 bases; unmatched junction nucleotides: 8. CDR3 sequence: CAISKTLASSTDTQYF. Written as DNA, the CDR3 is TGTGCCATCAGTAAGACACTAGCGTCTAGCACAGATACGCAGTATTTT.

V and J are TRBV5-8 and TRBJ1-5; D possibly corresponds to TRBD1 (6 bases). Trimming removed 0 bases at V and 6 bases at J, with 10 bases between. CDR3 length equals 14 residues. The germline gives CDR1 SGHTS, CDR2 YDEGEE. The CDR3 DNA follows: TGTGCCAGCAGCTTGGAGGGGGATACTCAGCCCCAGCATTTT. This gives the protein CASSLEGDTQPQHF.

Concerning this clone itself: No DNA is shown, since the ends of the CDR3 on it are uncertain; the CDR3 is the one TCRdb lists. This rearrangement joins TRBV5-6 to TRBJ2-2; no check of the table's D call, TRBD1, against the DNA was made. A total of 15 residues make up the CDR3, ends included. CDR1 and CDR2 (germline): SGHDT, YYEEEE. CDR3 region: CASSLGQLRAGELFF.